This T cell receptor beta chain was observed in a study of T cell repertoires in ileal Crohn's disease (dated 2019 in TCRdb). Regarding the complete study: Median disease duration was roughly 8 years, and around a third of patients were identified as active smokers at the time of surgery. Surgery was performed for a complication in all patients, with stricturing disease in roughly 61% and penetrating disease in approximately 40%. About half of the patients received postoperative therapy: about a dozen received thiopurines and roughly 19 received anti-TNF agents. A prospective multicentre cohort supplied the roughly 57 Crohn's disease patients whose TCR repertoires were analysed. The study ran alongside a multicentre cohort designed to identify predictors of early endoscopic recurrence after ileocolonic resection. Endoscopic postoperative recurrence was defined by a Rutgeerts score above i0. The study sequenced 150 to 200 mucosal samples from 57 patients, taken at several locations on the surgical specimen and at postoperative endoscopy.

On the study overall, not on this receptor specifically: Endoscopic recurrence was found to be associated with higher high-frequency clone percentages at surgery, and recurrence was observed in all patients with clonality above 26.8% (18/57). Mucosal CD4 and CD8 T cells were sorted and sequenced only in a subgroup of patients, whose size was not stated. A significantly higher proportion of clonal expansions was observed in active smokers at surgery than in non-smokers (about 25% vs 18%, p=0.02). Compared with CD4 T cells, sorted CD8 T cells held more high-frequency clones, which suggests that the mucosal expansions were mostly CD8.

The CDR3, cysteine through phenylalanine, is 15 amino acids long. The DNA shown is the 45-base CDR3, in frame from base 1. CDR1 is given as MDHEN and CDR2 as SYDVKM, both from the germline V gene. V and J lose 6 bases and 4 bases, and a span of 16 bases separates them. To be eligible, patients had to be adults with ileal or ileocolonic Crohn's disease and an indication for ileocolonic resection. Whole ileal mucosal biopsies were stored frozen at -80°C before DNA extraction. Genomic DNA was extracted from frozen whole biopsies using a TRizol-based method and was quantified with a NanoDrop 2000 spectrophotometer. For this clone: There is no known antigen for this receptor. No much larger clone exists at a distance of one base, and base qualities are not known.

Roughly 540 nanograms of biopsy DNA per sample were submitted for commercial TCRB immunosequencing. CDR3 regions were amplified from genomic DNA by Adaptive Biotechnology using a two-step, amplification bias-controlled multiplex PCR. The first PCR used primers for every V and J gene segment; the second PCR added barcodes and Illumina adapters. An Illumina instrument was used to sequence the CDR3 libraries. In the authors' own workflow: Vendor-provided pipelines were combined with custom analysis of raw data in R/Bioconductor under R version 3.3.0. Clonality, which ranges from 0 to 1, was calculated as the inverse of the normalised Shannon entropy across all productive clones. High-frequency clones were defined as the repertoire share of the top 100 clones, retaining only clones passing a 95% confidence test. The Simpson index measured repertoire diversity, and the Morisita-Horn index measured overlap between samples. TCRdb re-hosts the immuneACCESS table, in-frame sequences only. Its copies lack some clones; in the studies checked, an unresolved V gene accounts for under half of them, and the cause for the rest is not known. That table gives V, J and clone size, and the DNA gave D and trimming. The sample records about 2,300 clones, about 76% of which are singletons. The ten most abundant clones make up more than 9% of the sample.

The receptor was derived from an adult with Crohn's disease. The chain is assembled from TRBV28 and TRBJ2-1; perhaps TRBD2 is the D gene, with 6 bases matching. Input material: ileal tissue. The CDR3 here reads CASRQQVLAYNEQFF. The nucleotide sequence reads as follows: TGTGCCAGCAGGCAGCAAGTACTAGCTTACAATGAGCAGTTCTTC.